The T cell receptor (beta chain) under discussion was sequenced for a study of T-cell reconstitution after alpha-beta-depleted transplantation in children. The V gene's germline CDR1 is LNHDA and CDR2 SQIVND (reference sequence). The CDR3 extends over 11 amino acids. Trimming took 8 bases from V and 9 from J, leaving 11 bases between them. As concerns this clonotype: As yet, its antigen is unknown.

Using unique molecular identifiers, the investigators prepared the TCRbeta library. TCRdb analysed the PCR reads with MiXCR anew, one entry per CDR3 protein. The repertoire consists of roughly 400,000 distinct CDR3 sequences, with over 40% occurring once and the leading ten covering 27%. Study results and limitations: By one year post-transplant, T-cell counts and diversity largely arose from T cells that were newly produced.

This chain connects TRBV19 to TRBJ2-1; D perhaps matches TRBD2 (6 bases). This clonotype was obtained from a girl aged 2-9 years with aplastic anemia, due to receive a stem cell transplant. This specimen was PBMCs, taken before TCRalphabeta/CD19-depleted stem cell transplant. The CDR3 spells CASGGVAEQFF. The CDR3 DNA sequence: TGTGCCAGTGGCGGGGTCGCTGAGCAGTTCTTC.